Below are 8 T cell receptor beta chains sequenced from a single sample in a study of tumor-infiltrating lymphocytes in oesophageal squamous cell carcinoma. One entry per CDR3 protein, called by TCRdb with MiXCR from the PCR reads. The sample contains approximately 22,000 distinct CDR3 sequences, about a third of which appear only once. Sequenced input: esophageal tumor tissue. The receptors were gathered from a female donor with esophageal squamous cell carcinoma.

On this clonotype itself: Lacking the conserved final phenylalanine or tryptophan, this CDR3 likely reflects a read error. Because the CDR3's place on the DNA is in doubt, the DNA is left out and the CDR3 is given as listed by TCRdb. The V and J genes are TRBV11-1 and TRBJ2-6; the table's TRBD1 call for D was not verified on the DNA. The CDR3 length equals 17 residues, ends included. Per the germline V gene, CDR1 is SGHAT and CDR2 is FQDESV (reference sequence). This CDR3 reads CASSFNSFEQYFGPGTA.

This clonotype occurred many times. V and J are TRBV11-2 and TRBJ2-5, with TRBD2 as a possible D gene (5 bases). The germline gives CDR1 SGHAT, CDR2 FQNNGV. The CDR3 contains 15 residues. V was clipped by 0 bases and J by 5 bases, with 13 bases between them. The chain's CDR3 is CASSLDPGRTETQYF. The DNA of the CDR3 is TGTGCCAGCAGCTTAGATCCCGGCAGGACTGAGACCCAGTACTTC.

This clonotype was seen repeatedly, ten times or more. The chain uses TRBV6-6 and TRBJ1-1; tentatively, D is TRBD1 (6 bases). CDR1 MNHNY and CDR2 SVGAGI come from the germline V gene (reference sequence). Trimming cost V 0 bases and J 5 bases, with 10 bases left between them. The CDR3 runs 14 residues. CDR3 bases: TGTGCCAGCAGTTACTCGGACAGCGGGACTGAAGCTTTCTTT. Its protein is CASSYSDSGTEAFF.

This clonotype is categorized as medium-sized. This chain uses TRBV12-3 or TRBV12-4 with TRBJ2-7; D is ambiguous. This CDR3 has 13 amino acids. V dropped 4 bases and J dropped 5 bases, with 12 bases sitting between them. The CDR3 bases are TGTGCCAGCAGTTCTAAGAGAGGTAACGAGCAGTACTTC. Translating gives CASSSKRGNEQYF.

This clonotype was detected a few times. The chain recombines TRBV7-9 with TRBJ2-1; 9 bases fit TRBD1. The CDR3 spans 14 residues. Germline CDR1 reads SEHNR; CDR2 reads FQNEAQ (reference sequence). The V segment lost 3 bases and the J segment 8 bases; nucleotides outside the gene matches: 5. The CDR3 reads CASSLGTGIHEQFF. For the CDR3, the DNA is TGTGCCAGCAGCTTGGGGACAGGGATCCATGAGCAGTTCTTC.

The chain recombines TRBV7-8 with TRBJ2-1, with TRBD1 matching 8 bases. The J call is uncertain, as TRBJ1-2 better fits the DNA end. The CDR3 contains 14 residues. Per germline, CDR1 SGHVS and CDR2 FQNEAQ. CDR3 region: CASQQGVLPYGYTF. The CDR3 bases are TGTGCCAGTCAACAGGGGGTACTTCCCTATGGCTACACCTTC.

This clonotype was detected ten times or more. The chain uses TRBV5-1 and TRBJ2-3; D is perhaps TRBD2 (5 bases). V shed 2 bases and J shed 3 bases, with 13 bases lying between them. Germline-derived CDR1 and CDR2 are SGHRS and YFSETQ. The CDR3 covers 15 residues. The CDR3 protein is CASSLQPGSTDTQYF. The CDR3 nucleotides are TGCGCCAGCAGCTTACAACCGGGAAGTACAGATACGCAGTATTTT.

The V gene is TRBV12-3 or TRBV12-4, the J gene TRBJ2-4; D gene ambiguous. The end of the DNA is better explained by TRBJ2-7, so the J call may be wrong. The length of the CDR3 is 14 residues. The CDR3 loop is CASSFLVVRNEQYF. Here the CDR3 DNA reads TGTGCCAGCAGTTTCCTAGTGGTGCGGAACGAGCAGTACTTC.